These 26 T cell receptor beta chains came from one sample sequenced in a study of blood T cell repertoires in COVID-19. TCRdb's table, derived via immunoSEQ multiplex PCR, lists solely in-frame clones and lacks some. The repertoire has around 110,000 clones, just under 80% of them found once; the top ten carry 16%. Sample: peripheral blood. These receptors all come from a man aged 60 to 69 with active or convalescent COVID-19.

The chain carries TRBV18 and TRBJ2-2; 7 nucleotides line up with TRBD2. The CDR3 has 16 amino acids. The germline V gene encodes CDR1 KGHSH and CDR2 LQKENI. V was clipped by 3 bases and J by 1 base; unmatched bases: 5. CDR3 in amino acids: CASSPLGGRNTGELFF. Written as DNA, the CDR3 is TGTGCCAGCTCACCGCTCGGGGGGAGGAACACCGGGGAGCTGTTTTTT.

The chain carries TRBV5-1 and TRBJ1-2, with TRBD1 identical over 10 bases. This CDR3 has 16 amino acids. The ends lost 8 bases at V and 0 bases at J; junction bases unmatched: 10. Germline lookup yields CDR1 SGHRS and CDR2 YFSETQ. CDR3 coding DNA: TGCGCCAGTCGACAGGGGGCAAACCCCGCTAACTATGGCTACACCTTC. Its translation: CASRQGANPANYGYTF.

This clone was detected a few times. The V call is TRBV28, the J call TRBJ2-7; 8 bases are a match to TRBD1. This CDR3 region has 14 residues. Trimming removed 7 bases from V and 1 base from J; junction bases left unmatched: 6. Germline V lookup: CDR1 MDHEN, CDR2 SYDVKM. The CDR3 nucleotides are TGTGCCAGCAACCGACAGGGGAATTCCTACGAGCAGTACTTC. Translating it yields CASNRQGNSYEQYF.

This chain connects TRBV28 to TRBJ2-5, with no clear D. CDR3 length: 13 residues. Germline values: CDR1 MDHEN, CDR2 SYDVKM. Trimming took 4 bases from V and 4 from J, leaving 10 bases between them. The DNA of the CDR3 is TGTGCCAGCAGTTCACAGTGGCCAGAGACCCAGTACTTC. The encoded protein is CASSSQWPETQYF.

The chain employs TRBV12-3 or TRBV12-4 and TRBJ1-6, with a possible D match to TRBD1 (5 bases). V was clipped by 8 bases and J by 10 bases, with 12 bases between them. CDR3 size: 12 residues. The CDR3 DNA reads as TGTGCCAGCCGATTTGGGGGGTCACCCCTCCACTTT. Translation: CASRFGGSPLHF.

V and J are TRBV5-1 and TRBJ2-1; TRBD1 aligns across 10 bases. The CDR3 is 16 residues long. The V and J ends lost 4 bases and 6 bases, in that order; junction bases with no gene match: 10. Germline CDR1 reads SGHRS; CDR2 reads YFSETQ. Written as DNA, the CDR3 is TGCGCCAGCAGCGGGGGGACAGGGGCTCTGGGCAATGAGCAGTTCTTC. Translating it yields CASSGGTGALGNEQFF.

The V and J genes are TRBV27 and TRBJ1-5; D call uncertain. Germline V gene lookup returns CDR1 MNHEY and CDR2 SMNVEV (reference sequence). CDR3 length: 16 residues. V was clipped by 5 bases and J by 2 bases, with 16 bases between them. CDR3 in amino acids: CASSPRTVAGNQPQHF. The CDR3 DNA reads as TGTGCCAGCAGTCCCCGCACGGTTGCTGGCAATCAGCCCCAGCATTTT.

The chain couples TRBV5-1 to TRBJ2-1; the D gene is possibly TRBD2 (5 bases). V was cut by 4 bases and J by 10 bases, with 15 bases left in between. This CDR3 is 13 amino acids long. The germline gives CDR1 SGHRS, CDR2 YFSETQ. The CDR3 region has the DNA TGCGCCAGCAGCACTCCCGAGGGTGGGGAGCAGTTCTTC. Amino acids: CASSTPEGGEQFF.

This rearrangement joins TRBV9 to TRBJ1-3; unclear D gene. The CDR3 totals 15 residues. The germline V gene encodes CDR1 SGDLS and CDR2 YYNGEE. V lost 4 bases and J lost 0, with 11 bases in between. CDR3 sequence (DNA): TGTGCCAGCAGCCCTGGCGGACTCTCTGGAAACACCATATATTTT. It codes for CASSPGGLSGNTIYF.

The rearrangement links TRBV5-4 to TRBJ2-3; the D is unclear. CDR1 is SGHNT and CDR2 is YYREEE in the germline V gene (reference sequence). V lost 0 bases and J lost 1, with 15 bases in between. This CDR3 contains 17 residues. CDR3 DNA: TGTGCCAGCAGCTTGGCGGTGGAGACCACCCGCACAGATACGCAGTATTTT. Its translation is CASSLAVETTRTDTQYF.

The gene calls are TRBV28 and TRBJ2-3; 7 bases are a match to TRBD1. CDR1 is MDHEN, CDR2 SYDVKM, per germline. CDR3 length: 15 amino acids. V lost 5 bases and J lost 0; bases outside the gene matches: 5. The CDR3 loop reads CASSRTGSSTDTQYF. In DNA form, the CDR3 reads TGTGCCAGCAGTCGGACAGGATCTAGCACAGATACGCAGTATTTT.

The chain combines TRBV5-1 with TRBJ2-1; unclear D gene. Germline loops: CDR1 SGHRS, CDR2 YFSETQ. V was shortened by 2 bases and J by 5 bases, with 5 bases between the two germline ends. CDR3 length: 12 residues. DNA for the CDR3: TGCGCCAGCAGCTTTCAGGACAATGAGCAGTTCTTC. It translates to CASSFQDNEQFF.

This clone was seen once. The genes are TRBV5-6 and TRBJ2-1; TRBD2 agrees at 8 bases. With V trimmed by 6 bases and J by 7 bases, 9 bases remained unmatched. CDR1 and CDR2 from the germline V gene are SGHDT and YYEEEE. This CDR3 is 14 amino acids long. Here the CDR3 DNA reads TGTGCCAGCAACCTCGGGACTAGAAGGAATGAGCAGTTCTTC. Its translation is CASNLGTRRNEQFF.

V and J are TRBV11-2 and TRBJ2-1; no clear D. The germline V and J ends were trimmed by 5 bases and 8 bases, with 7 bases remaining between them. Germline CDR1 and CDR2: SGHAT and FQNNGV. The CDR3 covers 11 residues. The chain's CDR3 is CASSPKYEQFF. For the CDR3, the DNA is TGTGCCAGCAGCCCCAAATATGAGCAGTTCTTC.

This clone was observed once. The chain couples TRBV5-1 to TRBJ2-3, with 10 bases lining up with TRBD2. CDR1 and CDR2 (germline): SGHRS, YFSETQ. The CDR3 totals 15 residues. V gave up 4 bases and J gave up 6 bases; unmatched junction bases: 8. The CDR3 loop reads CASSRSGRASDTQYF. CDR3 DNA: TGCGCCAGCAGCCGGAGCGGGAGGGCCAGTGATACGCAGTATTTT.

This chain connects TRBV4-2 to TRBJ1-1; D is possibly TRBD1 (6 bases). The CDR3 consists of 15 residues. CDR1 LGHNA and CDR2 YNFKEQ come from the germline V gene. The germline V and J ends were trimmed by 0 bases and 4 bases, with 12 bases remaining between them. For the CDR3, the DNA is TGTGCCAGCAGCCAAGATCAAATCAGGGGCACTGAAGCTTTCTTT. Its protein product is CASSQDQIRGTEAFF.

Written as DNA, the CDR3 is TGTGCCAGCAGTCAACAGGGTCGGAATGAGCAGTTCTTC. Translating gives CASSQQGRNEQFF. J is TRBJ2-1 and V is TRBV28; the D gene is possibly TRBD1 (6 bases). V shed 5 bases and J shed 7 bases, with 12 bases lying between them. Germline V CDR1 and CDR2: MDHEN, SYDVKM. CDR3 length: 13 residues.

This chain connects TRBV19 to TRBJ1-5, with 9 bases identical to TRBD1. Germline trimming cut 6 bases from V and 0 bases from J; bases unmatched to any gene: 3. Germline CDR1 and CDR2: LNHDA and SQIVND (reference sequence). The CDR3 spans 15 residues. The CDR3 protein is CASSGQGFSNQPQHF. Written as DNA, the CDR3 is TGTGCCAGTAGCGGACAGGGGTTTAGCAATCAGCCCCAGCATTTT.

The V gene is TRBV5-1, the J gene TRBJ2-1; TRBD2 matches at 7 bases. The CDR3 covers 15 residues. Germline V gene sequence: CDR1 SGHRS, CDR2 YFSETQ. J gave up 8 bases and V 2 bases, and 10 bases lay outside the gene matches. CDR3 in DNA: TGCGCCAGCAGCTTTGGCGGGAGAGGTTCGGATGAGCAGTTCTTC. It encodes CASSFGGRGSDEQFF.

The V and J genes are TRBV11-3 and TRBJ2-2, with D tentatively TRBD2 (5 bases). The germline V and J ends were trimmed by 1 base and 5 bases, with 11 bases remaining between them. The V gene's germline CDR1 is SGHNT and CDR2 YENEEA. This CDR3 comprises 15 residues. CDR3 bases: TGTGCCAGCAGCTTAGGTGGGAGCAGGACCGGGGAGCTGTTTTTT. Its protein is CASSLGGSRTGELFF.

The CDR3: CASSTTRDSTQYF. CDR3 DNA sequence: TGTGCCAGCAGCACCACCAGGGACAGCACGCAGTATTTT. The rearrangement uses TRBV7-3 and TRBJ2-3; TRBD1 aligns across 7 bases. The CDR3 totals 13 residues. Germline V CDR1 and CDR2: SGHTA, FQGTGA. J lost 9 bases, V lost 5 bases, and 8 bases had no gene match.

This clone was recorded only once. This sequence joins TRBV10-3 and TRBJ2-7; 7 positions match TRBD2. V lost 6 bases and J lost 0; bases outside the gene matches: 5. Per the germline V gene, CDR1 is ENHRY and CDR2 is SYGVKD. The CDR3 is made up of 14 amino acids. The CDR3 protein is CAISRDYLSYEQYF. The CDR3 DNA reads TGTGCCATCAGCCGGGACTATCTCTCCTACGAGCAGTACTTC.

V gene TRBV12-5 combines with J gene TRBJ2-2, with D tentatively TRBD1 (5 bases). Germline lookup yields CDR1 LGHNT and CDR2 FRNRAP. Between the trimmed V and J ends, which lost 1 base and 4 bases, there was a span of 7 bases. CDR3 size: 14 residues. The CDR3 coding sequence is TGTGCTAGTGGTTTGGACAGGCCCACCGGGGAGCTGTTTTTT. Amino acids: CASGLDRPTGELFF.

The rearrangement joins TRBV5-1 to TRBJ1-1; 10 bases match TRBD1. The CDR3 covers 16 residues. V was pared by 4 bases and J by 1 base, with 7 bases of the junction left unmatched. Germline assignment: CDR1 SGHRS and CDR2 YFSETQ. CDR3 nucleotides: TGCGCCAGCAGCAAGGGACAGGGGATATGGAACACTGAAGCTTTCTTT. This gives the protein CASSKGQGIWNTEAFF.

V and J are TRBV6-5 and TRBJ2-7; the D gene is possibly TRBD2 (6 bases). V lost 5 bases and J lost 3, with 17 bases in between. The germline V gene encodes CDR1 MNHEY and CDR2 SVGAGI. The CDR3 extends over 15 amino acids. The CDR3 DNA reads TGTGCCAGCAGTCACCAGACCTGGGACTTCTACGAGCAGTACTTC. It is translated as CASSHQTWDFYEQYF.

The chain uses TRBV28 and TRBJ2-3, with 7 bases matching TRBD1. This CDR3 has 15 residues. The V gene's germline CDR1 is MDHEN and CDR2 SYDVKM. Trimming removed 2 bases from V and 6 bases from J; junction bases left unmatched: 8. The DNA for the CDR3 is TGTGCCAGCAGTTTACTCGGCAGGGGGTTCGATACGCAGTATTTT. This codes for CASSLLGRGFDTQYF. Based on the CDR3 plus reference TRBV28 and TRBJ2-3, the full variable domain is DVKVTQSSRYLVKRTGEKVFLECVQDMDHENMFWYRQDPGLGLRLIYFSYDVKMKEKGDIPEGYSVSREKKERFSLILESASTNQTSMYLCASSLLGRGFDTQYFGPGTRLTVL.